This is a list of T cell receptor beta chains from one sample in a study of vaccination effects on CD4 cells after COVID-19. The antigens for these receptors are not known. Sequenced by immunoSEQ multiplex PCR; TCRdb stores in-frame clones only, minus some. The table has under 45,000 clones, 77% seen once. The material sequenced was CD4+ T cells from PBMCs cultured with HCoV-NL63 spike peptides, taken before COVID-19 vaccination. The receptor set was obtained from a human donor who received a COVID-19 vaccine. Each CDR3 is given with its conserved first and last residue. D genes are given only for firm matches. Clone size is shown for a subset of rows, as once, few, many or a class of expanded clone.

>TRBD1|.|TRBV7-9|TRBJ1-2
TGTGCCAGCAGCCGAGAGACAGGGGCCGTGGGCTATGGCTACACCTTC
CASSRETGAVGYGYTF
>TRBD1|.|TRBV24-1|TRBJ2-5
TGTGCCACCAGTGGTAGCACAGGGGTTGAGACCCAGTACTTC
CATSGSTGVETQYF
>TRBD1|.|TRBV28|TRBJ2-1
TGTGCCAGCAGGGAGACCGGGACAGGGGGCGGGAATGAGCAGTTCTTC
CASRETGTGGGNEQFF
>.|.|TRBV5-1|TRBJ2-1
TGCGCCAGCGGGACGGGAGCCTACAATGAGCAGTTCTTC
CASGTGAYNEQFF
>.|few|TRBV5-1|TRBJ2-3
TGCGCCAGCAGCTTGGTGACTGATACGCAGTATTTT
CASSLVTDTQYF
>.|.|TRBV18|TRBJ2-3
TGTGCCAGCTCAAGAGGGACCCGCACAGATACGCAGTATTTT
CASSRGTRTDTQYF
>.|.|TRBV6-5|TRBJ1-2
TGTGCCAGCAGATTCTTGACATCTAACTATGGCTACACCTTC
CASRFLTSNYGYTF
>.|.|TRBV21-1|TRBJ2-4
TGTGCCAGCAGCCACGTGAACCCACCGGGGTGGGGCATTCAGTACTTC
CASSHVNPPGWGIQYF
>TRBD1|medium-sized|TRBV27|TRBJ1-6
TGTGCCAGCAGGTCTACAGGGGAGCTGTCCTATAATTCACCCCTCCACTTT
CASRSTGELSYNSPLHF
>.|.|TRBV12-3/TRBV12-4|TRBJ1-5
TGTGCCAGCAGCGGGGGAACGGATCAGCCCCAGCATTTT
CASSGGTDQPQHF
>TRBD2|.|TRBV2|TRBJ2-5
TGTGCCAGCAGTGAGGGGACTAGCGGGGGGGAAGAGACCCAGTACTTC
CASSEGTSGGEETQYF
>.|.|TRBV5-6|TRBJ2-3
TGTGCCAGCAGCCGGGACACCAGTACGCAGTATTTT
CASSRDTSTQYF
>TRBD2|.|TRBV4-3|TRBJ2-3
TGCGCCAGCAGCCAAGATGCGGGGGGCCCGGATACGCAGTATTTT
CASSQDAGGPDTQYF
>.|.|TRBV25-1|TRBJ2-3
TGTGCCAGCAGTGAAGTAGGTTCCCTGGGGGATACGCAGTATTTT
CASSEVGSLGDTQYF
>.|.|TRBV15|TRBJ2-2
TGTGCCACCAGCAGAGTAACCGGGGAGCTGTTTTTT
CATSRVTGELFF
>TRBD1|.|TRBV2|TRBJ1-4
TGTGCCAGCAGTGTGGAGGGACAGAGTAATGAAAAACTGTTTTTT
CASSVEGQSNEKLFF
>TRBD2|.|TRBV3-1/TRBV3-2|TRBJ2-3
TGTGCCAGCAGCCTGGGACTAGCGGGGTCAACAGATACGCAGTATTTT
CASSLGLAGSTDTQYF
>.|.|TRBV2|TRBJ1-2
TGTGCCAGCAGTACCGGAAGGGTAAACTATGGCTACACCTTC
CASSTGRVNYGYTF
>TRBD1|.|TRBV18|TRBJ1-2
TGTGCCAGCTCACCCGACAGGGTCTATGGCTACACCTTC
CASSPDRVYGYTF
>.|.|TRBV14|TRBJ2-1
TGTGCCAGCAGCCAAAGGCCCGGTCCATACGGCGAGCAGTTCTTC
CASSQRPGPYGEQFF
>.|few|TRBV30|TRBJ1-1
TGTGCCTGGAGGGCCTACGGATATACGAACACTGAAGCTTTCTTT
CAWRAYGYTNTEAFF
>.|.|TRBV4-1|TRBJ1-2
TGCGCCAGCAGCCCGTTAGGTGCCTATGGCTACACCTTC
CASSPLGAYGYTF
>.|.|TRBV19|TRBJ2-5
TGTGCCAGTAGTCTCTCAGGGGGGCGAGAGACCCAGTACTTC
CASSLSGGRETQYF
>.|.|TRBV6-5|TRBJ2-2
TGTGCCAGCAGGGAGGGACCGGGTAACACCGGGGAGCTGTTTTTT
CASREGPGNTGELFF
>TRBD1|few|TRBV7-9|TRBJ1-1
TGTGCCAGCAGCATAGGGAGGGACAGTAAGGAAGCTTTCTTT
CASSIGRDSKEAFF
>.|.|TRBV6-2/TRBV6-3|TRBJ1-5
TGTGCCAGCAGTTTCGGCCCGTCTTATAGCAATCAGCCCCAGCATTTT
CASSFGPSYSNQPQHF
>TRBD2|.|TRBV10-2|TRBJ2-5
TGCGCCAGCAGGGGAGGGGCTTCGAAGACCCAGTACTTC
CASRGGASKTQYF
>.|.|TRBV19|TRBJ2-4
TGTGCCAGTACCCCGGACAGTATAGCCAAAAACATTCAGTACTTC
CASTPDSIAKNIQYF
>.|.|TRBV7-2|TRBJ1-3
TGTGCCAGCAGCCGCCGGACAGCCAGGAGGACTGGAAACACCATATATTTT
CASSRRTARRTGNTIYF
>.|.|TRBV7-2|TRBJ1-2
TGTGCCAGCAGCTTAGATTTCTGGGGCGGCTACACCTTC
CASSLDFWGGYTF
>.|.|TRBV2|TRBJ1-6
TGTGCCAGCAGACGTACAGCAAATTCACCTCTCCACTTT
CASRRTANSPLHF
>TRBD1|once|TRBV5-1|TRBJ2-1
TGCGCCAGCAGCTTTGACAGGGTGAGAGCGAGGGGCAATGAGCAGTTCTTC
CASSFDRVRARGNEQFF
>.|.|TRBV2|TRBJ2-4
TGTGCCAGCAGTGTAGTAGTGGACATTCAGTACTTC
CASSVVVDIQYF
>.|.|TRBV27|TRBJ1-6
TGTGCCAGCAGTTTGTGGCTAGGGGCTTATAATTCACCCCTCCACTTT
CASSLWLGAYNSPLHF
>.|.|TRBV27|TRBJ2-3
TGTGCCAGCAGAGATCTCTCTCTTCCCACAGATACGCAGTATTTT
CASRDLSLPTDTQYF
>.|.|TRBV11-3|TRBJ1-1
TGTGCCAGCAGCTTAGCAGGGTCGACCACTGAAGCTTTCTTT
CASSLAGSTTEAFF
>.|.|TRBV7-3|TRBJ1-3
TGTGCCAGCAGCTTAGGGGGCGCCTCTGGAAACACCATATATTTT
CASSLGGASGNTIYF
>TRBD1|.|TRBV24-1|TRBJ2-1
TGTGCCACCAGTGGATCGACAGGGGAGTCCTACAATGAGCAGTTCTTC
CATSGSTGESYNEQFF
>.|once|TRBV12-5|TRBJ1-5
TGTGCTAGTGGGGACTTTTTTCAGCCCCAGCATTTT
CASGDFFQPQHF
>.|.|TRBV18|TRBJ1-1
TGTGCCAGCTCACTGGGACAAGGGAACACTGAAGCTTTCTTT
CASSLGQGNTEAFF
>.|few|TRBV3-1/TRBV3-2|TRBJ1-2
TGTGCCAGCAGCCAAGGCGGACGTTGTGGCTACACCTTC
CASSQGGRCGYTF
>TRBD2|.|TRBV11-2|TRBJ2-5
TGTGCCAGCCGCTGGGCGGGGGAAGAGACCCAGTACTTC
CASRWAGEETQYF
>.|.|TRBV20-1|TRBJ2-5
TGCAGTGCTAGAGTGGCAGAGACCCAGTACTTC
CSARVAETQYF
>.|.|TRBV4-3|TRBJ2-6
TGCGCCAGCAGCCAACAGCCCCCGGACAGGGACTACACTGGGGCCAACGTCCTGACTTTC
CASSQQPPDRDYTGANVLTF
>TRBD1|.|TRBV5-1|TRBJ2-5
TGCGCCAGCAGCAGGACAACAGGGGCCCAAGAGACCCAGTACTTC
CASSRTTGAQETQYF
>.|.|TRBV10-1|TRBJ2-3
TGCGCCACCACGGAGGGGTTGATCCAGTATTTT
CATTEGLIQYF
>.|.|TRBV6-5|TRBJ1-2
TGTGCCAGCAGTTACACTGCAGGGTTGAACTATGGCTACACCTTC
CASSYTAGLNYGYTF
>.|.|TRBV18|TRBJ2-5
TGTGCCAGCTCGGCAGGGGACGGGGAGACCCAGTACTTC
CASSAGDGETQYF
>.|.|TRBV5-1|TRBJ1-3
TGCGCCAGCAGCTTGTGGGGTGTCGCTGGAAACACCATATATTTT
CASSLWGVAGNTIYF
>.|.|TRBV24-1|TRBJ2-6
TGTGCCACCAGTCGGGCCAGCGACTCTGGGGCCAACGTCCTGACTTTC
CATSRASDSGANVLTF
>.|.|TRBV7-9|TRBJ2-2
TGTGCCAGCAGCCCCCTAAGTTACGGCCGGAGCACCGGGGAGCTGTTTTTT
CASSPLSYGRSTGELFF
>.|.|TRBV7-9|TRBJ1-1
TGTGCCAGCAGCCCCCGGGACACCGCCTTT
CASSPRDTAF
>.|.|TRBV4-2|TRBJ1-2
TGTGCCAGCAGCCAAGACGTCGCAGGGTCGGGCTATGGCTACACCTTC
CASSQDVAGSGYGYTF
>.|.|TRBV19|TRBJ2-1
TGTGCCAGTAGTATTCAGGGATCCTACAATGAGCAGTTCTTC
CASSIQGSYNEQFF